This T cell receptor (beta chain) was found in a study of T-cell reconstitution after alpha-beta-depleted transplantation in children. The CDR3 contains 15 residues. Germline V lookup: CDR1 MGHRA, CDR2 YSYEKL. Trimming took off 1 base at V and 4 bases at J, with 13 bases between the two ends. Unique molecular identifiers were incorporated during preparation of the TCRbeta library. One entry per CDR3 protein results from TCRdb running MiXCR on the PCR reads. The table includes a few hundred thousand distinct CDR3 sequences, 9.7% detected once. The origin of this receptor is a human donor who donated a stem cell graft to a child with SCID. The sequencing here drew on PBMCs from the stem cell graft donor, taken from the stem cell graft. The chain employs TRBV4-1 and TRBJ1-2; D gene unclear. The CDR3 loop reads CASSQVNPVPYGYTF. Here the CDR3 DNA reads TGCGCCAGCAGCCAAGTAAACCCCGTACCCTATGGCTACACCTTC.